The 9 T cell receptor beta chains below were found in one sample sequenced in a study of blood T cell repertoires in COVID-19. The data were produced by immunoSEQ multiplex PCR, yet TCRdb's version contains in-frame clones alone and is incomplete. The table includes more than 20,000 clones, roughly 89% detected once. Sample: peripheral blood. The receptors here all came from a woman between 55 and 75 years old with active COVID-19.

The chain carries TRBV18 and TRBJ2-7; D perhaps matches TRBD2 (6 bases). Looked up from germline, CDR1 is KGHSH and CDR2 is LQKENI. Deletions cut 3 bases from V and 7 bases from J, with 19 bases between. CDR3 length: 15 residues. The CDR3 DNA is TGTGCCAGCTCACCGTCGCAGCGGGTGCCGTGGGAGCAGTACTTC. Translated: CASSPSQRVPWEQYF.

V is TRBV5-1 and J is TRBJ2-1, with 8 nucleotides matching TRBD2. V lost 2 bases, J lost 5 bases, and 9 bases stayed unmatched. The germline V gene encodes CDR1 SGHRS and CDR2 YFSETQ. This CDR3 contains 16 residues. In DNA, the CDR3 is TGCGCCAGCAGCTTAATCAGCGGGAGAGGTCACAATGAGCAGTTCTTC. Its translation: CASSLISGRGHNEQFF.

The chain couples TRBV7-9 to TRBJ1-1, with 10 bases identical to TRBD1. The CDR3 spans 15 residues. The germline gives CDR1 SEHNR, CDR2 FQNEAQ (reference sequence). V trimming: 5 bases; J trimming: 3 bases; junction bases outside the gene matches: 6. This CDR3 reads CASSPGTGVYTEAFF. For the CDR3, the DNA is TGTGCCAGCAGCCCCGGGACAGGGGTATACACTGAAGCTTTCTTT.

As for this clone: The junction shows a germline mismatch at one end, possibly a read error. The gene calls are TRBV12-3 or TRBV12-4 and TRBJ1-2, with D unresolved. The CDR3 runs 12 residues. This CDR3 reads CASSLAIWAGSF. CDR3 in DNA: TGTGCCAGCAGTTTGGCTATCTGGGCGGGAAGTTTC.

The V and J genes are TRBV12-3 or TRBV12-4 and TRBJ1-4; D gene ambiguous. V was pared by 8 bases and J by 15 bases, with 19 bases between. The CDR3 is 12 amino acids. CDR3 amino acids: CASGPTARSMFF. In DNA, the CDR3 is TGTGCCAGCGGGCCGACCGCCCGATCGATGTTTTTT.

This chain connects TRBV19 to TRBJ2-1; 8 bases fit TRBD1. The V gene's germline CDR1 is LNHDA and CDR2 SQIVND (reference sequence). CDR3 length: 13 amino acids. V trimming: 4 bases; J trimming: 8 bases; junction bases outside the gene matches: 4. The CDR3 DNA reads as TGTGCCAGTAGTACAGGGGGCTTAGATGAGCAGTTCTTC. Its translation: CASSTGGLDEQFF.

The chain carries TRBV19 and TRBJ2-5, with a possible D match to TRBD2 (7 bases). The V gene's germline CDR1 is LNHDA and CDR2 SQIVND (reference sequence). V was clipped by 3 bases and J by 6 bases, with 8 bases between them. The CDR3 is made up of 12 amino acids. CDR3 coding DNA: TGTGCCAGTAGTATCGGGGGGCAGACCCAGTACTTC. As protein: CASSIGGQTQYF. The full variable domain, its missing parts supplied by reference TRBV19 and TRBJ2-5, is DGGITQSPKYLFRKEGQNVTLSCEQNLNHDAMYWYRQDPGQGLRLIYYSQIVNDFQKGDIAEGYSVSREKKESFPLTVTSAQKNPTAFYLCASSIGGQTQYFGPGTRLLVL.

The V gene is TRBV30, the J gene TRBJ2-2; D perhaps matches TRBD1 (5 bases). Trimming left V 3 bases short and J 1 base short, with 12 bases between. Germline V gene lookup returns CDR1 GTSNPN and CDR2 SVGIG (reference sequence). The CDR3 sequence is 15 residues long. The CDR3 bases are TGTGCCTGGAGGCCTGACAGAGAGAACACCGGGGAGCTGTTTTTT. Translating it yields CAWRPDRENTGELFF.

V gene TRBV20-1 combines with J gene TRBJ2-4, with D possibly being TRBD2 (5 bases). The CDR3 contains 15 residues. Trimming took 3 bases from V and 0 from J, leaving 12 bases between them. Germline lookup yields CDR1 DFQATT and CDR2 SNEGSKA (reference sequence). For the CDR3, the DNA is TGCAGTGCTAGTTCCTACGGAGGAGCCAAAAACATTCAGTACTTC. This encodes CSASSYGGAKNIQYF.